The 9 T cell receptor beta chains below all came from one sample that was sequenced in a study of cytotoxic CD8 clonotypes in ibrutinib-treated CLL. The protocol was immunoSEQ multiplex PCR, while the TCRdb copy is restricted to in-frame clones and leaves out a portion. The data contain 150,000 or so clones, 75% to 85% of them seen just once; the ten biggest clones take up approximately 7.6%. The material sequenced was PBMCs, taken after 36 months of ibrutinib treatment. The receptor source for this set is a human donor with chronic lymphocytic leukemia.

This clone was observed a single time. V and J are TRBV6-6 and TRBJ1-2; 7 bases are a match to TRBD1. CDR3 size: 12 residues. The trim removed 6 bases at V and 6 bases at J, leaving 4 bases unmatched. Germline V gene sequence: CDR1 MNHNY, CDR2 SVGAGI (reference sequence). CDR3 amino acids: CASRRQGDGYTF. CDR3 nucleotide sequence: TGTGCCAGCAGGAGACAGGGTGATGGCTACACCTTC.

V and J are TRBV25-1 and TRBJ1-1; maybe TRBD1 (5 bases). V lost 2 bases and J lost 12, with 7 bases in between. This CDR3 comprises 10 residues. The germline V gene encodes CDR1 MGHDK and CDR2 SYGVNS. CDR3 sequence (DNA): TGTGCCAGCAGTGAAGGGACTTCTTTCTTT. Translated, it gives CASSEGTSFF.

The J gene is TRBJ2-4, the V gene TRBV4-1; D is possibly TRBD2 (5 bases). Germline lookup yields CDR1 MGHRA and CDR2 YSYEKL. This CDR3 region has 15 residues. V lost 0 bases and J lost 7, with 13 bases in between. For the CDR3, the DNA is TGCGCCAGCAGCCAAGATCGCGCCCGAGGGAACATTCAGTACTTC. This gives the protein CASSQDRARGNIQYF.

The DNA for the CDR3 is TGTGCCAGCAGCTCCAACTCCGGGACAGGGGTCGAGCAGTACTTC. Amino acid sequence: CASSSNSGTGVEQYF. This chain uses TRBV7-2 with TRBJ2-7, with TRBD1 matching 10 bases. Germline V gene sequence: CDR1 SGHTA, CDR2 FQGNSA. V lost 4 bases to trimming and J lost 6 bases; unmatched junction nucleotides: 9. The length of the CDR3 is 15 residues. The complete variable domain, with remaining parts taken from reference TRBV7-2 and TRBJ2-7, reads GAGVSQSPSNKVTEKGKDVELRCDPISGHTALYWYRQSLGQGLEFLIYFQGNSAPDKSGLPSDRFSAERTGGSVSTLTIQRTQQEDSAVYLCASSSNSGTGVEQYFGPGTRLTVT.

The rearrangement joins TRBV10-2 to TRBJ2-2; tentatively, D is TRBD2 (5 bases). This CDR3 has 14 residues. V gave up 4 bases and J gave up 2 bases, with 8 bases separating them. Germline-derived CDR1 and CDR2 are WSHSY and SAAADI. The CDR3 here is CASSASRNTGELFF. In nucleotides, the CDR3 is TGCGCCAGCAGTGCTAGCCGAAACACCGGGGAGCTGTTTTTT.

The rearrangement uses TRBV4-1 and TRBJ2-5; no firm D call. The germline V gene has CDR1 MGHRA and CDR2 YSYEKL. The CDR3 is 15 residues long. V was pared by 1 base and J by 1 base, with 10 bases between. CDR3 coding DNA: TGCGCCAGCAGCCAAGTTTGGAAGCTCCAAGAGACCCAGTACTTC. This translates into CASSQVWKLQETQYF.

The gene calls are TRBV28 and TRBJ2-7; 10 bases are a match to TRBD2. The V segment lost 6 bases and the J segment 3 bases; nucleotides outside the gene matches: 11. CDR3 length equals 16 residues. CDR1 MDHEN and CDR2 SYDVKM come from the germline V gene. The CDR3, as DNA: TGTGCCAGCAGAAGCGGACTAGCGGATTGGGGCTACGAGCAGTACTTC. Protein sequence: CASRSGLADWGYEQYF.

V is TRBV28 and J is TRBJ1-5; possibly TRBD1 for D (5 bases). This CDR3 spans 18 amino acids. The V gene lost 1 base and the J gene lost 0 bases, with 16 bases spanning the gap. Germline CDR1 is MDHEN and CDR2 is SYDVKM. The CDR3 sequence is CASSLSASWDLSNQPQHF. In nucleotides, the CDR3 is TGTGCCAGCAGTTTATCTGCATCATGGGACCTTAGCAATCAGCCCCAGCATTTT. Based on the CDR3 plus reference TRBV28 and TRBJ1-5, the full variable domain is DVKVTQSSRYLVKRTGEKVFLECVQDMDHENMFWYRQDPGLGLRLIYFSYDVKMKEKGDIPEGYSVSREKKERFSLILESASTNQTSMYLCASSLSASWDLSNQPQHFGDGTRLSIL.

The J gene is TRBJ2-3, the V gene TRBV5-8; the D call may be TRBD1 or TRBD2 (7 bases each). The V gene's germline CDR1 is SGHTS and CDR2 YDEGEE. V was pared by 7 bases and J by 5 bases, with 14 bases between. This CDR3 is 13 amino acids long. CDR3 DNA: TGTGCCAGCCGGGACAGCGGGATAGATACGCAGTATTTT. Its translation: CASRDSGIDTQYF.